This record concerns one TCR beta chain sequence. What it recognizes is unknown. The TCR beta CDR3 regions underwent amplification using RNA transcripts as the source. The study used the HTBI primer set for a first-round RT-PCR of the TCR CDR3. MiXCR, run by TCRdb on the multiplex PCR reads, gives a single entry per CDR3 protein. The sample yields about 350,000 distinct CDR3 sequences, more than 11% seen once. Absent ophthalmopathy progression within 18 months defined stable Graves' hyperthyroidism. This record comes from a study of T cells in Graves' hyperthyroidism and ophthalmopathy. The study's findings and limits: The model identified upcoming ophthalmopathy a median about six months ahead of onset.

From germline, CDR1 is SGHNT and CDR2 YENEEA. This CDR3 is built from 17 residues. Trimming took 0 bases from V and 3 from J; bases not matched to a gene: 7. The genes are TRBV11-3 and TRBJ2-2, with 7 bases that match TRBD1. Sequenced sample: blood. The sequence came from a woman aged 30 to 39 with Graves' hyperthyroidism. In nucleotides, the CDR3 is TGTGCCAGCAGCTTAGATCTAGGGGGCGCGCACACCGGGGAGCTGTTTTTT. Its translation: CASSLDLGGAHTGELFF. The complete variable domain, with remaining parts taken from reference TRBV11-3 and TRBJ2-2, reads EAGVVQSPRYKIIEKKQPVAFWCNPISGHNTLYWYLQNLGQGPELLIRYENEEAVDDSQLPKDRFSAERLKGVDSTLKIQPAELGDSAVYLCASSLDLGGAHTGELFFGEGSRLTVL.